Below are 17 T cell receptor beta chains sequenced from a single sample in a study of T cell responses to AZD1222 COVID-19 vaccine. Using immunoSEQ multiplex PCR, the repertoire was profiled, and TCRdb retains in-frame clones only, with some absent. The data show around 120,000 clones, with about 90% seen just once and about 7.5% held by the top ten. The sequenced sample was peripheral blood, obtained 28 days after the second AZD1222 dose. The receptors come from an adult who received the AZD1222 COVID-19 vaccine.

The chain uses TRBV7-6 and TRBJ2-2, with TRBD2 identical over 8 bases. With 10 bases clipped from V and 5 bases from J, the junction kept 12 bases outside the gene matches. Germline loops: CDR1 SGHVS, CDR2 FNYEAQ. This CDR3 has 15 residues. The CDR3 protein is CATLREGGMTGELFF. The CDR3 DNA sequence: TGTGCCACCCTCCGGGAGGGGGGGATGACCGGGGAGCTGTTTTTT.

This clone was observed a single time. This chain uses TRBV9 with TRBJ1-2; D is perhaps TRBD1 (6 bases). CDR3 length: 15 residues. Germline assignment: CDR1 SGDLS and CDR2 YYNGEE. The germline V and J ends were trimmed by 0 bases and 14 bases, with 23 bases remaining between them. CDR3 sequence reads: CASSVDESVAGASTF. The CDR3 DNA follows: TGTGCCAGCAGCGTAGATGAGTCCGTGGCAGGGGCTAGTACCTTC.

The V call is TRBV5-6, the J call TRBJ2-3; TRBD1 matches at 9 bases. The CDR3 sequence is 14 residues long. From germline, CDR1 is SGHDT and CDR2 YYEEEE. The V and J ends lost 3 bases and 4 bases, in that order; junction bases with no gene match: 3. The CDR3 DNA reads as TGTGCCAGCAGCTCAGGGACAGGGTCAGATACGCAGTATTTT. Translation: CASSSGTGSDTQYF.

The J gene is TRBJ1-4, the V gene TRBV28, with TRBD1 as a possible D gene (6 bases). The CDR3 runs to 12 residues. Trimming took 4 bases from V and 6 from J, leaving 6 bases between them. Germline CDR1 and CDR2: MDHEN and SYDVKM. The DNA of the CDR3 is TGTGCCAGCAGTTCAGGGGATGAAAAACTGTTTTTT. It yields the protein CASSSGDEKLFF.

The chain combines TRBV5-1 with TRBJ2-5; 7 positions match TRBD2. The junction had 12 bases not matched to a gene; V was cut back by 0 bases and J by 4 bases. This CDR3 spans 17 amino acids. Germline CDR1 reads SGHRS; CDR2 reads YFSETQ. The CDR3 sequence: CASSLAAGGSLRETQYF. The CDR3 nucleotides read TGCGCCAGCAGCTTGGCCGCGGGCGGGAGTCTTCGAGAGACCCAGTACTTC. Full variable domain (missing parts from reference TRBV5-1 and TRBJ2-5): KAGVTQTPRYLIKTRGQQVTLSCSPISGHRSVSWYQQTPGQGLQFLFEYFSETQRNKGNFPGRFSGRQFSNSRSEMNVSTLELGDSALYLCASSLAAGGSLRETQYFGPGTRLLVL.

This clone was recorded only once. The chain links TRBV5-1 to TRBJ2-7; 8 bases line up with TRBD1. V shed 4 bases and J 3 bases; nucleotides not matched to a gene: 9. Per the germline V gene, CDR1 is SGHRS and CDR2 is YFSETQ. The CDR3 runs to 15 residues. CDR3 loop: CASSPGTGWGYEQYF. CDR3 bases: TGCGCCAGCAGCCCAGGGACAGGATGGGGCTACGAGCAGTACTTC.

The chain joins TRBV6-2 or TRBV6-3 to TRBJ1-6; 9 positions match TRBD1. Trimming cost V 6 bases and J 13 bases; bases outside gene matches: 13. The CDR3 length is 15 residues. CDR1 and CDR2 from the germline V gene are MNHEY and SVGEGT. The CDR3 DNA is TGTGCCAGCAGCCGAGGCGGACAGGGGCTCCGTCCCCTCCACTTT. It specifies CASSRGGQGLRPLHF.

The CDR3 nucleotides read TGTGCCATCAGTGCAGACAGGGGAACAAACTATGGCTACACCTTC. This gives the protein CAISADRGTNYGYTF. J is TRBJ1-2 and V is TRBV10-3; 8 bases are a match to TRBD1. V dropped 4 bases and J dropped 2; count of bases not matched to a gene: 6. Per the germline V gene, CDR1 is ENHRY and CDR2 is SYGVKD. CDR3 length: 15 amino acids.

This clone was observed once. This chain links TRBV3-1 (or the pseudogene TRBV3-2) with TRBJ2-5; D may be TRBD1 (6 bases). In germline, CDR1 is LGHDT, CDR2 YNNKEL (reference sequence). Trimming shortened V by 4 bases and J by 1 base, and 16 bases separated the two germline ends. The CDR3 covers 16 residues. CDR3 protein: CASSLARSGVQETQYF. The CDR3 bases are TGTGCCAGCAGCCTAGCCAGGTCAGGGGTCCAAGAGACCCAGTACTTC.

This chain joins TRBV11-3 and TRBJ2-3; TRBD2 matches 7 bases. This CDR3 is built from 14 residues. Germline CDR1 and CDR2: SGHNT and YENEEA. V lost 2 bases and J lost 4; bases outside the gene matches: 3. DNA for the CDR3: TGTGCCAGCAGCTTAACAGCGGGATCAGATACGCAGTATTTT. Translation: CASSLTAGSDTQYF.

The chain has TRBV7-6 and TRBJ2-1; 12 bases match TRBD1. CDR1 and CDR2 from the germline V gene are SGHVS and FNYEAQ. V shed 5 bases and J 11 bases; nucleotides not matched to a gene: 7. The CDR3 covers 14 residues. CDR3 DNA: TGTGCCAGCAGCGGGGGGGACAGGGGGCCTCAGCAGTTCTTC. It codes for CASSGGDRGPQQFF.

The chain employs TRBV7-6 and TRBJ2-2, with 11 bases lining up with TRBD2. Germline CDR1 reads SGHVS; CDR2 reads FNYEAQ. The CDR3 sequence is 17 residues long. The V segment lost 7 bases and the J segment 4 bases; nucleotides outside the gene matches: 11. CDR3 loop: CASTPTSGSIVTGELFF. CDR3 nucleotide sequence: TGTGCCAGCACCCCCACTAGCGGGAGTATTGTCACCGGGGAGCTGTTTTTT. Variable domain in full (rest from reference TRBV7-6 and TRBJ2-2): GAGVSQSPRYKVTKRGQDVALRCDPISGHVSLYWYRQALGQGPEFLTYFNYEAQQDKSGLPNDRFSAERPEGSISTLTIQRTEQRDSAMYRCASTPTSGSIVTGELFFGEGSRLTVL.

The V gene is TRBV3-1 (or the pseudogene TRBV3-2), the J gene TRBJ1-2; a weak D match, TRBD1 (5 bases). This CDR3 comprises 14 residues. Looked up from germline, CDR1 is LGHDT and CDR2 is YNNKEL (reference sequence). Trimming removed 3 bases at V and 8 bases at J, with 16 bases between. CDR3 nucleotides: TGTGCCAGCAGCCACGACGCCCAGGGTCGCGGCTACACCTTC. This encodes CASSHDAQGRGYTF.

In its sample, this clone was seen once. The chain recombines TRBV2 with TRBJ1-2, with D perhaps matching TRBD1 (5 bases). CDR1 and CDR2 from the germline V gene are SNHLY and FYNNEI. V lost 10 bases to trimming and J lost 4 bases, with 22 bases between them. The CDR3 is 15 amino acids. The CDR3 loop reads CAKQSPEGPLYGYTF. CDR3 DNA: TGTGCCAAACAGAGCCCCGAGGGGCCTCTCTATGGCTACACCTTC.

The chain carries TRBV28 and TRBJ1-2; 8 bases align to TRBD1. The CDR3 runs to 15 residues. V gave up 6 bases and J gave up 5 bases; unmatched junction bases: 11. Germline CDR1 reads MDHEN; CDR2 reads SYDVKM. CDR3 in amino acids: CASSPGQGAGYGYTF. DNA of the CDR3: TGTGCCAGCAGCCCCGGTCAGGGGGCAGGGTATGGCTACACCTTC.

The chain couples TRBV2 to TRBJ1-1; TRBD1 might be the D (5 bases). This CDR3 has 11 amino acids. CDR1 and CDR2 (germline): SNHLY, FYNNEI. CDR3 residues: CASTGNTEAFF. CDR3 bases: TGTGCATCAACAGGGAACACTGAAGCTTTCTTT.

J is TRBJ2-7 and V is TRBV19; D is possibly TRBD1 (7 bases). This CDR3 is built from 15 residues. Trimming stripped 4 bases from V and 3 bases from J, with 16 bases between. Germline CDR1 and CDR2: LNHDA and SQIVND (reference sequence). This CDR3 reads CASSTRRGVRYEQYF. The CDR3 DNA reads TGTGCCAGTAGTACGCGCAGGGGGGTCCGCTACGAGCAGTACTTC.